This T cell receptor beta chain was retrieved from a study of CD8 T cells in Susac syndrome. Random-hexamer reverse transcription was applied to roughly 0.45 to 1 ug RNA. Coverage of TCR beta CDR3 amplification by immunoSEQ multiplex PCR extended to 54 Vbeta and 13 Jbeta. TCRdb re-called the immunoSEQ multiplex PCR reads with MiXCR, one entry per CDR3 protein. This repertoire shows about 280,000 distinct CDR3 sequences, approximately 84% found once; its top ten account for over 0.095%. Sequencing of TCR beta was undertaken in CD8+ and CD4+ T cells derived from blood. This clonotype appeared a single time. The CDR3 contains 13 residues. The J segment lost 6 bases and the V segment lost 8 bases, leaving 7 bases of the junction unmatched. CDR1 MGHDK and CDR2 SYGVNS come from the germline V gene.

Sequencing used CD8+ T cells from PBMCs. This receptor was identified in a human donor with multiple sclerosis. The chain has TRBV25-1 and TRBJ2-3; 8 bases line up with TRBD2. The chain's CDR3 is CASSAGDADTQYF. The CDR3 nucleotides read TGTGCCAGCTCAGCGGGAGATGCGGATACGCAGTATTTT.